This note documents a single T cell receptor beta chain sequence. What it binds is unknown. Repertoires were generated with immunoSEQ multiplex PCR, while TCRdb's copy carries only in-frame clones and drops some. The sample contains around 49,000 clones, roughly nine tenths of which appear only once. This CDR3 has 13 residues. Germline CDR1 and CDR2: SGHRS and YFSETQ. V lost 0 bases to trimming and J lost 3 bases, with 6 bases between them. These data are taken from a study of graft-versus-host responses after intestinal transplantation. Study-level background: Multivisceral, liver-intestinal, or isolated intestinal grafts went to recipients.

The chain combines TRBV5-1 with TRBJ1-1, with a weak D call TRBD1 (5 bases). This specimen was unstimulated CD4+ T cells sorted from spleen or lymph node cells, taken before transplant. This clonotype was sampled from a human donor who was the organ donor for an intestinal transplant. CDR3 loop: CASSLEQDTEAFF. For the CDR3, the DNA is TGCGCCAGCAGCTTGGAACAGGACACTGAAGCTTTCTTT.